This note documents a single T cell receptor (beta chain) sequence. The protocol was immunoSEQ multiplex PCR, while the TCRdb copy is restricted to in-frame clones and leaves out a portion. The repertoire has about 150,000 clones, 87% of them found once; the top ten carry 37%. Trimming cost V 2 bases and J 1 base, with 11 bases left between them. CDR1 is LNHDA, CDR2 SQIVND, per germline (reference sequence). The CDR3 loop spans 15 amino acids. The data are from a study of blood T cell repertoires in COVID-19. Study-level background: Acute and convalescent COVID-19 samples came from the United States, Italy and Spain.

The specimen was peripheral blood. The chain joins TRBV19 to TRBJ1-2; D is unresolved. The clonotype comes from a man in his forties or fifties who had recovered from COVID-19. CDR3 DNA sequence: TGTGCCAGTAGTATAATGGCGGGGATTAACTATGGCTACACCTTC. This codes for CASSIMAGINYGYTF. The entire variable domain, with the rest obtained from reference TRBV19 and TRBJ1-2, is as follows: DGGITQSPKYLFRKEGQNVTLSCEQNLNHDAMYWYRQDPGQGLRLIYYSQIVNDFQKGDIAEGYSVSREKKESFPLTVTSAQKNPTAFYLCASSIMAGINYGYTFGSGTRLTVV.